Presented here are 21 T cell receptor beta chains from one specimen sequenced in a study of blood T cell repertoires in COVID-19. Clones were sequenced by immunoSEQ multiplex PCR, and TCRdb holds only the in-frame ones, with some missing. Here the sample spans 210,000 or so clones, roughly four fifths being singletons. The sample comprised peripheral blood. The receptors shown here come from a woman aged 40 to 49 with acute or convalescent COVID-19.

J is TRBJ2-7 and V is TRBV2; D is perhaps TRBD2 (5 bases). CDR1 is SNHLY and CDR2 is FYNNEI in the germline V gene. Trimming pared 0 bases from V and 2 bases from J, leaving 5 bases between. This CDR3 has 13 amino acids. CDR3 in DNA: TGTGCCAGCAGTGAAGCGCGGGCCTACGAGCAGTACTTC. This codes for CASSEARAYEQYF.

This CDR3 is CASSPKLAGGNEQYF. CDR3 coding DNA: TGTGCCAGCAGCCCCAAACTAGCGGGCGGCAACGAGCAGTACTTC. The chain couples TRBV3-1 (or the pseudogene TRBV3-2) to TRBJ2-7, with 9 nucleotides matching TRBD2. Germline CDR1 reads LGHDT; CDR2 reads YNNKEL (reference sequence). CDR3 length: 15 residues. After removal of 4 bases from V and 5 bases from J, the junction contained 9 bases not matched to a gene.

This clone was seen once. The chain carries TRBV30 and TRBJ2-2; 10 nucleotides line up with TRBD1. This CDR3 region has 16 residues. The germline CDR1 and CDR2 sequences are GTSNPN and SVGIG (reference sequence). Trimming at V came to 4 bases and at J to 6 bases, leaving 11 bases not matched to a gene. CDR3 region: CAWNDMRGTGAGELFF. The CDR3 coding sequence is TGTGCCTGGAACGATATGCGCGGGACAGGGGCCGGGGAGCTGTTTTTT.

This sequence joins TRBV4-3 and TRBJ1-2; D is ambiguous. The CDR3 runs to 15 residues. Germline V gene sequence: CDR1 LGHNA, CDR2 YSLEER. Trimming took 1 base from V and 1 from J, leaving 10 bases between them. The CDR3 nucleotides are TGCGCCAGCAGCCAAGCGACTCAGAATAACTATGGCTACACCTTC. Translation gives CASSQATQNNYGYTF.

This chain links TRBV6-5 with TRBJ2-1, with 12 bases identical to TRBD1. CDR3 size: 13 residues. Germline CDR1 and CDR2: MNHEY and SVGAGI. The ends lost 7 bases at V and 10 bases at J; junction bases unmatched: 5. The chain's CDR3 is CASIGTGGAEQFF. In DNA form, the CDR3 reads TGTGCCAGCATAGGGACAGGGGGCGCAGAGCAGTTCTTC.

The chain carries TRBV12-3 or TRBV12-4 and TRBJ2-3; D perhaps matches TRBD1 (6 bases). This CDR3 spans 13 amino acids. V was pared by 10 bases and J by 2 bases, with 13 bases between. The CDR3 DNA is TGTGCCACATTAGGGGACAACACAGATACGCAGTATTTT. Translating it yields CATLGDNTDTQYF.

V usage is TRBV3-1 (or the pseudogene TRBV3-2) and J usage is TRBJ1-2; TRBD1 matches 12 bases. Germline trimming cut 1 base from V and 8 bases from J; bases unmatched to any gene: 5. This CDR3 is 15 amino acids long. Germline V gene sequence: CDR1 LGHDT, CDR2 YNNKEL (reference sequence). CDR3 DNA sequence: TGTGCCAGCAGCCAAGGGGGGACAGGGGGCAAAGGCTACACCTTC. The encoded protein is CASSQGGTGGKGYTF.

This sequence joins TRBV30 and TRBJ2-6, with TRBD1 matching 9 bases. Trimming at V came to 3 bases and at J to 1 base, leaving 7 bases not matched to a gene. The CDR3 runs to 17 residues. CDR1 and CDR2 from the germline V gene are GTSNPN and SVGIG (reference sequence). The DNA of the CDR3 is TGTGCCTGGAGCCGCGGGGACAGGGTGTCTGGGGCCAACGTCCTGACTTTC. As protein: CAWSRGDRVSGANVLTF.

V and J are TRBV6-4 and TRBJ2-2; D is uncertain. The CDR3 loop spans 16 amino acids. Trimming stripped 0 bases from V and 4 bases from J, with 12 bases between. The germline gives CDR1 MRHNA, CDR2 SNTAGT. Here the CDR3 reads CASSDSFYPFTGELFF. The CDR3 bases are TGTGCCAGCAGTGACTCCTTCTACCCATTCACCGGGGAGCTGTTTTTT.

The chain combines TRBV6-5 with TRBJ1-1, with 8 bases identical to TRBD1. Germline V gene lookup returns CDR1 MNHEY and CDR2 SVGAGI. CDR3 length equals 16 residues. Unmatched junction bases numbered 20, after V lost 6 bases and J lost 11 bases. The CDR3 coding sequence is TGTGCCAGCAGCTACGAACTGGACAGGGCACCTCTTAGGGCTTTCTTT. Its protein is CASSYELDRAPLRAFF.

V usage is TRBV4-3 and J usage is TRBJ1-6; D might be TRBD1 (5 bases). V gave up 2 bases and J gave up 5 bases, with 10 bases separating them. CDR3 length equals 15 residues. Germline-derived CDR1 and CDR2 are LGHNA and YSLEER. This chain's CDR3 is CASSQSPRDNSPLHF. The CDR3 region has the DNA TGCGCCAGCAGCCAATCCCCCAGGGATAATTCACCCCTCCACTTT.

The rearrangement links TRBV29-1 to TRBJ2-7; tentative D call: TRBD1 (6 bases). The CDR3 loop spans 15 amino acids. Germline V gene data show CDR1 as SQVTM and CDR2 as ANQGSEA. Trimming pared 2 bases from V and 0 bases from J, leaving 14 bases between. The CDR3 reads CSVEKRDTASYEQYF. CDR3 coding DNA: TGCAGCGTTGAAAAACGGGACACGGCCTCCTACGAGCAGTACTTC.

The CDR3 DNA reads TGCGCCAGCAGCCCATTCCACAGCACCGGGGAGCTGTTTTTT. This translates into CASSPFHSTGELFF. This chain connects TRBV5-1 to TRBJ2-2; the D is unclear. The V gene lost 4 bases and the J gene lost 4 bases, with 11 bases spanning the gap. The CDR3 loop spans 14 amino acids. In germline, CDR1 is SGHRS, CDR2 YFSETQ.

The chain couples TRBV7-8 to TRBJ2-1; TRBD2 agrees at 7 bases. Trimming cost V 5 bases and J 9 bases; bases outside gene matches: 7. The CDR3 covers 13 residues. Per the germline V gene, CDR1 is SGHVS and CDR2 is FQNEAQ. The CDR3 DNA reads TGTGCCAGCAGCGTACTAGCGTGGGGTGAGCAGTTCTTC. It specifies CASSVLAWGEQFF. Combining the CDR3 with reference TRBV7-8 and TRBJ2-1 gives the whole variable domain GAGVSQSPRYKVAKRGQDVALRCDPISGHVSLFWYQQALGQGPEFLTYFQNEAQLDKSGLPSDRFFAERPEGSVSTLKIQRTQQEDSAVYLCASSVLAWGEQFFGPGTRLTVL.

This chain links TRBV24-1 with TRBJ2-1; perhaps TRBD1 as D (5 bases). Trimming took off 4 bases at V and 9 bases at J, with 12 bases between the two ends. Germline values: CDR1 KGHDR, CDR2 SFDVKD. CDR3 size: 13 residues. In nucleotides, the CDR3 is TGTGCCACCAGTGACACCGACAGAACTGAGCAGTTCTTC. It is translated as CATSDTDRTEQFF.

The chain links TRBV10-3 to TRBJ1-6, with D perhaps matching TRBD1 (6 bases). Germline values: CDR1 ENHRY, CDR2 SYGVKD. Trimming took 4 bases from V and 6 from J, leaving 10 bases between them. CDR3 length: 14 residues. The CDR3 here is CAISVGQPNSPLHF. The CDR3, as DNA: TGTGCCATCAGTGTTGGACAGCCTAATTCACCCCTCCACTTT.

The rearrangement links TRBV11-2 to TRBJ2-5; TRBD1 is a possible D gene (8 bases). This CDR3 contains 13 residues. The V end lost 9 bases, the J end lost 4 bases, and 15 bases lay between the germline ends. The V gene's germline CDR1 is SGHAT and CDR2 FQNNGV. The CDR3 nucleotides are TGTGCCAGTTACAGGGGGGGTGGAGAGACCCAGTACTTC. This translates into CASYRGGGETQYF.

This chain uses TRBV24-1 with TRBJ2-2; D not resolved. The V end was cut by 2 bases, the J end by 0 bases, with 9 bases between. CDR3 length: 16 residues. Per the germline V gene, CDR1 is KGHDR and CDR2 is SFDVKD. The CDR3 region is CATSDSRTSNTGELFF. The CDR3 DNA follows: TGTGCCACCAGTGATTCCCGTACTTCGAACACCGGGGAGCTGTTTTTT.

The genes are TRBV6-6 and TRBJ2-7; 10 nucleotides match TRBD1. Germline trimming cut 6 bases from V and 7 bases from J; bases unmatched to any gene: 9. Germline lookup yields CDR1 MNHNY and CDR2 SVGAGI (reference sequence). The CDR3 sequence is 14 residues long. CDR3 sequence: CASRDRQGAWEQYF. The CDR3 nucleotides are TGTGCCAGCAGGGATCGACAGGGGGCGTGGGAGCAGTACTTC.

V usage is TRBV10-3 and J usage is TRBJ2-1; TRBD2 aligns across 11 bases. This CDR3 is 16 amino acids long. Germline assignment: CDR1 ENHRY and CDR2 SYGVKD. The V and J ends lost 0 bases and 8 bases, in that order; junction bases with no gene match: 6. As DNA, the CDR3 is TGTGCCATCAGTGAGTCAGGTAGCGGGGGGGCCCATGAGCAGTTCTTC. Translating gives CAISESGSGGAHEQFF.

V is TRBV4-1 and J is TRBJ2-3; D remains ambiguous. This CDR3 is built from 14 residues. V was trimmed by 0 bases and J by 5 bases, leaving 9 bases between them. From germline, CDR1 is MGHRA and CDR2 YSYEKL. In DNA, the CDR3 is TGCGCCAGCAGCCAAGAAAGCCTCGGAGATACGCAGTATTTT. Amino acid sequence: CASSQESLGDTQYF.